This T cell receptor (beta chain) comes out of a study of Ad26.COV2.S vaccination and SARS-CoV-2 variants. Study context: Doses of Ad26.COV2.S were injected into muscle once or twice, 56 days apart.

To note about this clone: The antigen remains unidentified.

The study, taken as a whole, reports: Individuals receiving vaccine had higher spike-specific TCR breadth than placebo recipients did.

This table comes from immunoSEQ multiplex PCR, and its TCRdb copy is limited to in-frame clones, with some not included. The profile shows just over 350,000 clones, 70% to 90% of them singletons. The treatment was: 15 to 20 received Ad26.COV2.S at low or high dose, single or two shots; 5 received placebo; per-sample allocation not given. The investigators took samples on day 63 after the first vaccine or placebo injection. In Boston, the donor was an adult between 18-55 years of age. Germline CDR1 is LNHDA and CDR2 is SQIVND (reference sequence). The CDR3 is 15 residues long. Trimming shortened V by 3 bases and J by 5 bases, and 13 bases separated the two germline ends.

This receptor was taken from a person between 18 and 60 years old who received the Ad26.COV2.S COVID-19 vaccine or a placebo. The chain carries TRBV19 and TRBJ2-2; D gene uncertain. The material sequenced was peripheral blood, taken in a trial of Ad26.COV2.S vaccine versus placebo. Here the CDR3 DNA reads TGTGCCAGTAGTATCGACTGGCTAGGAACCGGGGAGCTGTTTTTT. Its translation: CASSIDWLGTGELFF.